Each of the 23 T cell receptor beta chains below was sequenced from the same sample in a study of breast tumors, draining lymph nodes, adjacent tissues. TCRdb used MiXCR to reprocess the multiplex PCR reads, holding one entry per CDR3 protein. The table has approximately 300,000 distinct CDR3 sequences, 30% seen once. The lymph nodes were axillary draining lymph nodes from breast cancer patients. Sequences were obtained from axillary lymph node tissue. These receptors all come from a female donor with breast cancer. Some clones in this sample may be carry-over from other donors' samples.

On this clonotype itself: This may arise from a read error, as a much more abundant clone is one base away. The chain couples TRBV6-1 to TRBJ2-7, with D perhaps matching TRBD1 or TRBD2 (5 bases each). The CDR3 is made up of 13 amino acids. V was trimmed by 8 bases and J by 9 bases, leaving 20 bases between them. Germline values: CDR1 MNHNS, CDR2 SASEGT. For the CDR3, the DNA is TGTGCCAGCGGGGACCTATCCGGCGTGGGGCAGTACTTC. This encodes CASGDLSGVGQYF.

The gene calls are TRBV9 and TRBJ1-3; tentative D call: TRBD1 (6 bases). V lost 0 bases to trimming and J lost 6 bases, with 10 bases between them. Per germline, CDR1 SGDLS and CDR2 YYNGEE. This CDR3 spans 14 amino acids. CDR3 sequence reads: CASSVGAGANTIYF. The CDR3 DNA reads TGTGCCAGCAGCGTAGGAGCGGGGGCAAACACCATATATTTT.

Remarks on this clonotype: Just one base apart from a much larger clone, this may be a read error. This chain joins TRBV27 and TRBJ1-2; 7 nucleotides agree with TRBD1. Germline V gene lookup returns CDR1 MNHEY and CDR2 SMNVEV (reference sequence). The CDR3 length is 14 residues. CDR3 sequence: CAGSLIAGGYGYTF. The CDR3 DNA reads as TGTGCCGGCAGCCTCATAGCAGGGGGCTATGGCTACACCTTC.

Worth noting for this clonotype: This may arise from a read error, as a much more abundant clone is one base away. The rearrangement uses TRBV5-1 and TRBJ2-2, with 10 bases identical to TRBD1. CDR3 size: 16 residues. In germline, CDR1 is SGHRS, CDR2 YFSETQ. The CDR3 DNA reads TGCGCCGGCAGCTCTTCGACAGGGGGCCTCACCGGGGAGCTGTTTTTT. Translating it yields CAGSSSTGGLTGELFF. Full variable domain (missing parts from reference TRBV5-1 and TRBJ2-2): KAGVTQTPRYLIKTRGQQVTLSCSPISGHRSVSWYQQTPGQGLQFLFEYFSETQRNKGNFPGRFSGRQFSNSRSEMNVSTLELGDSALYLCAGSSSTGGLTGELFFGEGSRLTVL.

This clonotype was counted many times. The rearrangement joins TRBV7-8 to TRBJ2-7; tentatively, D is TRBD1 or TRBD2 (5 bases each). The germline V and J ends were trimmed by 5 bases and 3 bases, with 11 bases remaining between them. In germline, CDR1 is SGHVS, CDR2 FQNEAQ. The CDR3 is 13 amino acids. The CDR3 DNA reads as TGTGCCAGCAGCCTAGGGACCTTCTACGAGCAGTACTTC. This translates into CASSLGTFYEQYF.

This chain connects TRBV7-3 to TRBJ2-3, with D perhaps matching TRBD1 (6 bases). The CDR3 is 15 residues long. The V end was cut by 5 bases, the J end by 3 bases, with 15 bases between. Germline lookup yields CDR1 SGHTA and CDR2 FQGTGA. The CDR3 coding sequence is TGTGCCAGCAGCCCAGGGGACCCGACTACAGATACGCAGTATTTT. Protein sequence: CASSPGDPTTDTQYF.

This clonotype appeared many times. The V and J genes are TRBV7-9 and TRBJ2-1; 8 bases line up with TRBD2. CDR1 and CDR2 from the germline V gene are SEHNR and FQNEAQ (reference sequence). CDR3 length: 17 amino acids. V was pared by 5 bases and J by 2 bases, with 11 bases of the junction left unmatched. The CDR3 sequence: CASSRGGSGITYNEQFF. CDR3 coding DNA: TGTGCCAGCAGCCGGGGGGGTAGCGGGATCACCTACAATGAGCAGTTCTTC. The full variable domain, with the rest looked up from reference TRBV7-9 and TRBJ2-1, is DTGVSQNPRHKITKRGQNVTFRCDPISEHNRLYWYRQTLGQGPEFLTYFQNEAQLEKSRLLSDRFSAERPKGSFSTLEIQRTEQGDSAMYLCASSRGGSGITYNEQFFGPGTRLTVL.

The table lists this clonotype with a count of one. Given a much more abundant clone one base away, this may be a read error. The rearrangement joins TRBV12-5 to TRBJ2-1, with D perhaps matching TRBD1 (6 bases). The CDR3 totals 15 residues. Germline assignment: CDR1 LGHNT and CDR2 FRNRAP. V lost 3 bases, J lost 8 bases, and 17 bases lay in between. This CDR3 is CASGFGQGLTDEQFF. The CDR3, as DNA: TGTGCTAGTGGTTTCGGGCAGGGGTTGACCGATGAGCAGTTCTTC. The whole variable domain, remainder taken from reference TRBV12-5 and TRBJ2-1, is DARVTQTPRHKVTEMGQEVTMRCQPILGHNTVFWYRQTMMQGLELLAYFRNRAPLDDSGMPKDRFSAEMPDATLATLKIQPSEPRDSAVYFCASGFGQGLTDEQFFGPGTRLTVL.

This clonotype was recorded many times. This rearrangement joins TRBV5-1 to TRBJ2-7; 10 nucleotides match TRBD2. The CDR3 length is 14 residues. The germline V gene has CDR1 SGHRS and CDR2 YFSETQ. V trimming: 4 bases; J trimming: 2 bases; junction bases outside the gene matches: 3. The CDR3 DNA is TGCGCCAGCAGCATTAGCGGGAGGACCTACGAGCAGTACTTC. Its translation: CASSISGRTYEQYF.

The sample holds one count of this clonotype. The chain links TRBV9 to TRBJ1-4; D is unresolved. This CDR3 is 13 amino acids long. Trimming shortened V by 8 bases and J by 6 bases, and 14 bases separated the two germline ends. Germline V CDR1 and CDR2: SGDLS, YYNGEE. The CDR3 loop reads CARTAQRDEKLFF. DNA for the CDR3: TGTGCCAGAACGGCCCAACGGGATGAAAAACTGTTTTTT.

This clonotype has ten or more counts. One end of the junction fails to match germline, which may point to a read error. The chain carries TRBV14 and TRBJ1-3; D is unclear. The CDR3 loop spans 12 amino acids. Germline V CDR1 and CDR2: SGHDN, FVKESK. CDR3 in DNA: TGTGCCAGCAGCCAAGTAACAAACACCGTATATTTT. It encodes CASSQVTNTVYF.

As concerns this clonotype: A much larger clone differs by one base, so this may be a read error. The chain uses TRBV24-1 and TRBJ2-2, with D possibly matching TRBD1 (5 bases). CDR3 length: 12 residues. Trimming removed 9 bases from V and 4 bases from J, with 8 bases in between. Germline V gives CDR1 KGHDR, CDR2 SFDVKD. CDR3 sequence reads: CATGALTGELFF. The CDR3 nucleotides read TGTGCCACCGGGGCGCTCACCGGGGAGCTGTTTTTT.

This clonotype was recorded many times. This sequence joins TRBV10-1 and TRBJ2-2; D unclear. The CDR3 sequence is 13 residues long. The germline V and J ends were trimmed by 4 bases and 4 bases, with 7 bases remaining between them. The germline gives CDR1 WNHNN, CDR2 SYGVQD (reference sequence). The CDR3 is CASSVIGTGELFF. The CDR3 region has the DNA TGCGCCAGCAGTGTAATCGGCACCGGGGAGCTGTTTTTT.

Many counts were recorded for this clonotype. This chain links TRBV20-1 with TRBJ1-2; D may be TRBD1 (6 bases). With 0 bases removed from V and 5 bases from J, the gap between germline ends came to 22 bases. CDR3 length: 17 residues. Germline CDR1 reads DFQATT; CDR2 reads SNEGSKA (reference sequence). CDR3 region: CSARDSDQRTVSYGYTF. The CDR3, as DNA: TGCAGTGCTAGAGATTCCGACCAGCGGACAGTTTCGTATGGCTACACCTTC.

Worth noting for this clonotype: A much larger clone sits a single nucleotide away, making a read error possible. The chain recombines TRBV5-1 with TRBJ2-1; the D is unclear. CDR1 SGHRS and CDR2 YFSETQ come from the germline V gene. V dropped 0 bases and J dropped 8 bases, with 18 bases sitting between them. The length of the CDR3 is 16 residues. CDR3: CASSLEIAEERYEQFF. The CDR3 DNA sequence: TGCGCCAGCAGCTTGGAGATTGCGGAAGAGAGGTATGAGCAGTTCTTC.

The rearrangement links TRBV18 to TRBJ2-3; a possible D gene is TRBD2 (5 bases). Germline V gene sequence: CDR1 KGHSH, CDR2 LQKENI. There are 15 residues in the CDR3. V lost 2 bases and J lost 11, with 20 bases in between. Here the CDR3 reads CASSPAGGYHNEQYF. In DNA, the CDR3 is TGTGCCAGCTCACCAGCGGGCGGGTACCACAATGAGCAGTATTTT.

This clonotype came up many times. The chain uses TRBV4-1 and TRBJ2-7, with TRBD1 matching over 10 bases. V trimming: 4 bases; J trimming: 5 bases; junction bases outside the gene matches: 5. CDR3 length: 14 residues. Germline values: CDR1 MGHRA, CDR2 YSYEKL. Written as DNA, the CDR3 is TGCGCCAGCAGCCTCGGGACAGGGGATGACGAGCAGTACTTC. It encodes CASSLGTGDDEQYF.

In its sample, this clonotype was seen many times. This chain connects TRBV9 to TRBJ2-1, with TRBD2 matching 8 bases. Looked up from germline, CDR1 is SGDLS and CDR2 is YYNGEE. This CDR3 has 16 residues. Trimming took 3 bases from V and 5 from J; bases not matched to a gene: 10. In DNA, the CDR3 is TGTGCCAGCAGCGAGGAGAGGCTAGCGGGTCACAATGAGCAGTTCTTC. Protein product: CASSEERLAGHNEQFF. The variable domain in full, with the rest retrieved from reference TRBV9 and TRBJ2-1, is DSGVTQTPKHLITATGQRVTLRCSPRSGDLSVYWYQQSLDQGLQFLIQYYNGEERAKGNILERFSAQQFPDLHSELNLSSLELGDSALYFCASSEERLAGHNEQFFGPGTRLTVL.

This clonotype was observed many times. This chain uses TRBV20-1 with TRBJ2-1; TRBD2 matches at 8 bases. The CDR3 has 15 residues. Germline CDR1 is DFQATT and CDR2 is SNEGSKA (reference sequence). V lost 3 bases and J lost 6; bases outside the gene matches: 10. The CDR3 spells CSARPIAGRPNEQFF. The CDR3 DNA is TGCAGTGCTAGGCCAATAGCGGGAAGGCCCAATGAGCAGTTCTTC.

This clonotype occurred many times. The chain joins TRBV20-1 to TRBJ2-5; no clear D. This CDR3 contains 12 residues. Germline V gene sequence: CDR1 DFQATT, CDR2 SNEGSKA (reference sequence). V lost 3 bases, J lost 7 bases, and 12 bases lay in between. The chain's CDR3 is CSARMTLGTQYF. The CDR3 DNA sequence: TGCAGTGCTAGGATGACCCTAGGGACCCAGTACTTC.

This clonotype was found a few times. The chain recombines TRBV27 with TRBJ2-7; no clear D gene. Per the germline V gene, CDR1 is MNHEY and CDR2 is SMNVEV (reference sequence). V dropped 8 bases and J dropped 6 bases, with 11 bases sitting between them. The CDR3 is 11 residues long. CDR3 bases: TGTGCCAGCGGGTCACCCCTCGAGCAGTACTTC. The encoded protein is CASGSPLEQYF.

Comments on this clonotype: Just one base apart from a much larger clone, this may be a read error. The J gene is TRBJ2-7, the V gene TRBV6-1; TRBD1 might be the D (5 bases). V dropped 5 bases and J dropped 6 bases, with 14 bases sitting between them. This CDR3 has 13 amino acids. The germline gives CDR1 MNHNS, CDR2 SASEGT. The CDR3 bases are TGTGCCAGCAGTCCAGGGCAGCTTACCGAGCAGTACTTC. It translates to CASSPGQLTEQYF.

In this sample, this clonotype turned up many times. The V and J genes are TRBV7-3 and TRBJ2-3; 8 positions match TRBD2. The trim removed 8 bases at V and 2 bases at J, leaving 3 bases unmatched. Germline-derived CDR1 and CDR2 are SGHTA and FQGTGA. This CDR3 spans 13 amino acids. CDR3 region: CASLAGITDTQYF. The CDR3 coding sequence is TGTGCCAGCTTAGCGGGAATCACAGATACGCAGTATTTT.